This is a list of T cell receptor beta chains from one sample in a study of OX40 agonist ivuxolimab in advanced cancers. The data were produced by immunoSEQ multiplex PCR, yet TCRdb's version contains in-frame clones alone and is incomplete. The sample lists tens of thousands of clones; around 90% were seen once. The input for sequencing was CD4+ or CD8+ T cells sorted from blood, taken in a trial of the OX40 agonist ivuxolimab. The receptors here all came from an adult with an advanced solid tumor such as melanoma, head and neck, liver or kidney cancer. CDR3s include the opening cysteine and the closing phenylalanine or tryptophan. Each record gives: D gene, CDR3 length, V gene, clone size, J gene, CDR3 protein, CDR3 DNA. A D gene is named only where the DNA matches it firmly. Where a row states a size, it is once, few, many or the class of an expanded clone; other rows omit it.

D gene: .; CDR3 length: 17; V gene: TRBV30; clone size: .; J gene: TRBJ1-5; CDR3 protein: CAKGRAGDEDSNQPQHF; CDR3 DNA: TGTGCCAAGGGACGGGCAGGGGATGAGGATAGCAATCAGCCCCAGCATTTT
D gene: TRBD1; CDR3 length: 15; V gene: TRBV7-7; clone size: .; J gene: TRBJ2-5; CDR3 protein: CASSPTPGTGETQYF; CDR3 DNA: TGTGCCAGCAGCCCGACCCCCGGGACAGGGGAGACCCAGTACTTC
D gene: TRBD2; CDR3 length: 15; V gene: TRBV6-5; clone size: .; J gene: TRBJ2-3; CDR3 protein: CASRGRGRNTDTQYF; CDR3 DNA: TGTGCCAGCAGGGGGAGGGGTAGGAACACAGATACGCAGTATTTT
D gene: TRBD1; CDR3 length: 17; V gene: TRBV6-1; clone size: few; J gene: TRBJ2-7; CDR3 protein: CASSQGTGGFVLYEQYF; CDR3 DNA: TGTGCCAGCAGTCAAGGGACAGGGGGCTTCGTACTCTACGAGCAGTACTTC
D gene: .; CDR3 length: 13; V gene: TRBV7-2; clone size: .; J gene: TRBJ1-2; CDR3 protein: CASSLEGSRGFTF; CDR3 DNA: TGTGCCAGCAGCTTAGAAGGGAGTAGGGGCTTCACCTTC
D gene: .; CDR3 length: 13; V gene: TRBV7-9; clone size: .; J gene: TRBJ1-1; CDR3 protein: CASSFGSDTEAFF; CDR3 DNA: TGTGCCAGCAGCTTCGGAAGCGACACTGAAGCTTTCTTT
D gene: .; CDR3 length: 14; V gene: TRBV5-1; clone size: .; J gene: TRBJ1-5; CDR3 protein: CASSLLGIDQPQHF; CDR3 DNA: TGCGCCAGCAGCTTGCTGGGGATTGATCAGCCCCAGCATTTT
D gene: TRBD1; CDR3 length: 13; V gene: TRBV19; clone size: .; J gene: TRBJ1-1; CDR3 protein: CASRGTGASEAFF; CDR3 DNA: TGTGCCAGTAGGGGGACAGGGGCTTCCGAAGCTTTCTTT
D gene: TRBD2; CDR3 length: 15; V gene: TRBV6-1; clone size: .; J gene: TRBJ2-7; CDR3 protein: CASTKTSGSSYEQYF; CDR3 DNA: TGTGCCAGCACTAAGACTAGCGGGAGCTCCTACGAGCAGTACTTC
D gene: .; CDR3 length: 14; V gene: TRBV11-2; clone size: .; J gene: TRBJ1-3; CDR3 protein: CASSLQSSGNTIYF; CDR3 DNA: TGTGCCAGCAGCTTACAGAGCTCTGGAAACACCATATATTTT
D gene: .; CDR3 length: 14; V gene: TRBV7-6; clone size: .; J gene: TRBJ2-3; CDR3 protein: CASSLGGVQNTQYF; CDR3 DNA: TGTGCCAGCAGCTTAGGGGGGGTGCAGAATACGCAGTATTTT
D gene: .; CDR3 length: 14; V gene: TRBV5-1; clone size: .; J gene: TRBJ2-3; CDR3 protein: CASSRDLLWDTQYF; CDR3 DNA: TGCGCCAGCAGCCGGGACCTCCTATGGGATACGCAGTATTTT
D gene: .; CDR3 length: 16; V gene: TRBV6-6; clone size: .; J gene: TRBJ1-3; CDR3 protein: CASSYMARRSGNTIYF; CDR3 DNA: TGTGCCAGCAGTTACATGGCCAGGAGGTCTGGAAACACCATATATTTT